A selection of T cell receptor beta chains follows, all from one sample in a study of blood T cell repertoires in COVID-19. Clones were read by immunoSEQ multiplex PCR, and TCRdb kept only the in-frame ones, dropping some. There are 80,000 or so clones in the sample; 75% to 90% occur only once, and approximately 4.6% lies in the top ten. Sequenced material: peripheral blood. The receptor set was obtained from a woman aged 70 to 79 with acute or convalescent COVID-19. CDR3s include the opening cysteine and the closing phenylalanine or tryptophan. The order of the fields is CDR3 length, D gene, V gene, clone size, J gene, CDR3 DNA, CDR3 protein. The D gene is left open where the match is weak. Size values are once, few and many counts, or a class for expanded clones, and some rows have none.

14,TRBD1,TRBV7-2,.,TRBJ1-1,TGTGCCAGCAGCCCCCGGACAGGGGGCTCTGAAGCTTTCTTT,CASSPRTGGSEAFF
12,TRBD1,TRBV19,.,TRBJ1-1,TGTGCCAGTGAGACAGGGGCGAATGAAGCTTTCTTT,CASETGANEAFF
15,.,TRBV7-9,.,TRBJ2-3,TGTGCCAGCAGCTTGATGGGAGAAAGCACAGATACGCAGTATTTT,CASSLMGESTDTQYF
15,TRBD1,TRBV5-5,.,TRBJ1-1,TGTGCCAGCAGCTTGGGGACAGGAGGAAACACTGAAGCTTTCTTT,CASSLGTGGNTEAFF
16,.,TRBV6-4,.,TRBJ1-6,TGTGCCAGCAGTGACTCGAGAGGAACCTATAATTCACCCCTCCACTTT,CASSDSRGTYNSPLHF
15,TRBD1,TRBV2,.,TRBJ2-7,TGTGCCAGCAGTGCTGGGGACAGGGGAGCCTACGAGCAGTACTTC,CASSAGDRGAYEQYF
13,TRBD1,TRBV2,once,TRBJ1-1,TGTGCCAGCAGTGGGGGACAGCGAACTGAAGCTTTCTTT,CASSGGQRTEAFF
16,.,TRBV15,few,TRBJ1-5,TGTGCCACCAGCAGAGAATACAGGGTTTTCAATCAGCCCCAGCATTTT,CATSREYRVFNQPQHF
15,TRBD1,TRBV29-1,.,TRBJ1-2,TGCAGCGTTGCACAGGGCGGACAGGGGGCATATGGCTACACCTTC,CSVAQGGQGAYGYTF
13,TRBD1,TRBV10-3,.,TRBJ2-5,TGTGCCATCAGGTTGGACAGGGAGGAGACCCAGTACTTC,CAIRLDREETQYF
16,TRBD1,TRBV4-2,.,TRBJ1-4,TGTGCCAGCAGCCAGCTACAGGGGGCTGGTGATGAAAAACTGTTTTTT,CASSQLQGAGDEKLFF
14,.,TRBV5-1,few,TRBJ1-4,TGCGCCAGCAGCTTCGGGGGTGATAATGAAAAACTGTTTTTT,CASSFGGDNEKLFF
13,.,TRBV2,.,TRBJ1-1,TGTGCCAGCAGTGAACGAGAAGTGTCTGAAGCTTTCTTT,CASSEREVSEAFF
15,TRBD1,TRBV10-3,.,TRBJ2-7,TGTGCCATCAGTGAGGCGACAGGGTTCCCTTACGAGCAGTACTTC,CAISEATGFPYEQYF
14,.,TRBV6-5,.,TRBJ1-1,TGTGCCAGCAGTTACTCGACAGTGAACACTGAAGCTTTCTTT,CASSYSTVNTEAFF
14,.,TRBV9,once,TRBJ1-1,TGTGCCAGCAGCGCGACTACCGGACAGATTGAAGCTTTCTTT,CASSATTGQIEAFF
12,.,TRBV29-1,.,TRBJ2-7,TGCAGCGGTGGGTCTGGAGCGCGAGAGCAGTACTTC,CSGGSGAREQYF
15,TRBD1,TRBV19,.,TRBJ2-7,TGTGCCAGTAATCCGGGACAGGGAATCCCCTACGAGCAGTACTTC,CASNPGQGIPYEQYF
15,TRBD1,TRBV15,.,TRBJ2-2,TGTGCCACCAGCAGAAGACAGGGGAATACCGGGGAGCTGTTTTTT,CATSRRQGNTGELFF
15,.,TRBV11-1,.,TRBJ1-1,TGTGCCAGCAGCTTAATATTTGACAGGAACACTGAAGCTTTCTTT,CASSLIFDRNTEAFF
15,TRBD2,TRBV6-5,once,TRBJ2-3,TGTGCCAGCAGTTTTGGGACTAGAAGGACAGATACGCAGTATTTT,CASSFGTRRTDTQYF
15,.,TRBV19,.,TRBJ2-3,TGTGCCAGTAGTATGTCGGGGAGTGTAGGAGATACGCAGTATTTT,CASSMSGSVGDTQYF
14,TRBD1,TRBV24-1,.,TRBJ2-2,TGTGCCACCAACTCGGGACAGGTTACCGGGGAGCTGTTTTTT,CATNSGQVTGELFF
13,TRBD1,TRBV18,.,TRBJ1-1,TGTGCCAGCACGACAGGGGTGGACACTGAAGCTTTCTTT,CASTTGVDTEAFF
15,TRBD1,TRBV11-1,.,TRBJ2-3,TGTGCCAGCAGCCCGGGACAGGAGAACACAGATACGCAGTATTTT,CASSPGQENTDTQYF
16,.,TRBV5-8,.,TRBJ1-1,TGTGCCAGCAGCGGAGAGAGGGCACCCTTGAACACTGAAGCTTTCTTT,CASSGERAPLNTEAFF
12,.,TRBV6-6,.,TRBJ2-1,TGTGCCAGCAGTCCCCTCCCGAATGAGCAGTTCTTC,CASSPLPNEQFF
15,.,TRBV7-6,few,TRBJ1-5,TGTGCCAGCAGCCCGTATCAGGGTAGCAATCAGCCCCAGCATTTT,CASSPYQGSNQPQHF
14,TRBD1,TRBV9,.,TRBJ1-1,TGTGCCAGCAGCGCGACAGGGAAGGACACTGAAGCTTTCTTT,CASSATGKDTEAFF
16,.,TRBV27,.,TRBJ2-5,TGTGCCAGCAGTTTATGGGGACGGGGGACCCAAGAGACCCAGTACTTC,CASSLWGRGTQETQYF
17,TRBD2,TRBV4-2,.,TRBJ2-1,TGTGCCAGCAGCCAGACCCCGGGACTACCGATTCCCAATGAGCAGTTCTTC,CASSQTPGLPIPNEQFF
16,.,TRBV19,few,TRBJ1-4,TGTGCCAGTAGAGACAACTTCCATGCAACTAATGAAAAACTGTTTTTT,CASRDNFHATNEKLFF
13,.,TRBV6-5,.,TRBJ1-1,TGTGCCAGCAGTCCAACAGGGAACACTGAAGCTTTCTTT,CASSPTGNTEAFF
15,.,TRBV27,.,TRBJ2-7,TGTGCCAGCAGTAAACCGGACAGACCTCTGGAAGAGCAGTACTTC,CASSKPDRPLEEQYF
13,.,TRBV19,few,TRBJ1-5,TGTGCCAGTAGTATAGCCCCTAATCAGCCCCAGCATTTT,CASSIAPNQPQHF
17,.,TRBV7-3,.,TRBJ2-2,TGTGCCAGCAGCCGAACAGGGTCGTTTTCGAACACCGGGGAGCTGTTTTTT,CASSRTGSFSNTGELFF
13,.,TRBV5-6,.,TRBJ1-1,TGTGCCAGCAGCTTGGACACGAACACTGAAGCTTTCTTT,CASSLDTNTEAFF
14,.,TRBV6-5,.,TRBJ2-7,TGTGCCAGCAGTTACTCGAGACTAAGCTACGAGCAGTACTTC,CASSYSRLSYEQYF
17,.,TRBV4-1,.,TRBJ1-5,TGCGCCAGCAGCCCGGGTTCCATGGAATCCATAAATCAGCCCCAGCATTTT,CASSPGSMESINQPQHF
16,TRBD1,TRBV7-3,.,TRBJ2-2,TGTGCCAGCAGCTTATACGGGACAGCTAACACCGGGGAGCTGTTTTTT,CASSLYGTANTGELFF
13,.,TRBV29-1,few,TRBJ1-5,TGCAGCGTTGAAGAGGGGCAGGGTCAGCCCCAGCATTTT,CSVEEGQGQPQHF